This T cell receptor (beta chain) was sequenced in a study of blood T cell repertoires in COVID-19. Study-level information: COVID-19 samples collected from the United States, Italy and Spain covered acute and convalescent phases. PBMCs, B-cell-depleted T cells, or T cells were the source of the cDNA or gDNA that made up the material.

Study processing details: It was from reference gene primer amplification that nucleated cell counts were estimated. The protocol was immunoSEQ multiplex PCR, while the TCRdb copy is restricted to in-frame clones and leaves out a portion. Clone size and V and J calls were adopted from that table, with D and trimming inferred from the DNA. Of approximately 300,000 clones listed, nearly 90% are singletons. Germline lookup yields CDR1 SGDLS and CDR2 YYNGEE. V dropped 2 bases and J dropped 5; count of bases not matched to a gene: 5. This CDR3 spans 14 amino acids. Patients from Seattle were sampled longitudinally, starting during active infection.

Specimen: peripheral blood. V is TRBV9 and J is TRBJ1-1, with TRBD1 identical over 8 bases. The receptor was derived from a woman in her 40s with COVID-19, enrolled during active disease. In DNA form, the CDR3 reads TGTGCCAGCAGCGTTATGGGGACAGGTACTGAAGCTTTCTTT. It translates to CASSVMGTGTEAFF. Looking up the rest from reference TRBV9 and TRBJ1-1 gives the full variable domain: DSGVTQTPKHLITATGQRVTLRCSPRSGDLSVYWYQQSLDQGLQFLIQYYNGEERAKGNILERFSAQQFPDLHSELNLSSLELGDSALYFCASSVMGTGTEAFFGQGTRLTVV.